Reported below is one T cell receptor (beta chain). Its antigen specificity is not known. No quality values exist for individual bases; no much larger clone is one base distant. The germline V gene yields SGHRS for CDR1 and YFSETQ for CDR2. Relative to germline, V is missing 0 bases and J is missing 0 bases, with 6 bases of the junction outside any gene match. The CDR3 goes from the cysteine to the phenylalanine over 17 residues. Only the CDR3 portion is preserved as DNA: 51 bases, with reading frame beginning at the first base. The entry originates in a study of cytomegalovirus exposure and HLA in healthy donors (dated by TCRdb to the late 2010s). Regarding the study in general: An earlier analysis of approximately 590 of the donors reported approximately 300 Gb of sequence data and some 120 million unique TCR beta sequences from about 179 million T cells. Roughly 310 gigabases of sequencing data and 70 million to 85 million unique TCR sequences were included in an early release covering 500 to 750 HLA-typed donors. Of the 350 to 450 genotyped donors, 81% were placed in the genetic ancestry cluster associated with self-reported Caucasian donors. The study aimed to test whether cataloging public T cell receptors could reveal signatures of past pathogen exposure. The T cell repertoires of several hundred subjects were profiled by immunosequencing and related to cytomegalovirus serostatus. In addition to the first cohort of 666 subjects, a separate validation cohort of 130 or so different subjects was used. High-throughput TCR immunosequencing, statistical association of individual TCRs with disease status, and machine learning were combined to predict cytomegalovirus infection status. A later analysis re-examined previously published TCR beta repertoires from 500 to 700 donors and added high-resolution HLA genotyping to investigate patterns of TCR occurrence. Rather than using new phenotypic data, the later analysis identified candidate immune exposures from TCR beta sequences and from how often those sequences occurred across donors. An earlier analysis of a few hundred of the donors applied high-throughput TCR beta sequencing to assess whether each TCR beta V gene segment acted as functional or pseudogenic. Alongside the repertoire data, information on donor age, sex, ethnicity and CMV serostatus was compiled. A later genetic analysis took genome-wide SNP genotypes for about 55% of the 666 donors and used that subset as a discovery cohort. All discovery cohort repertoires had been generated using a single sequencing platform. HLA typing covered class I and class II loci at four-digit resolution. The number of donors typed differed by locus, with roughly 620-630 for A, B, C, DRB1 and DQB1, 522 for DQA1, approximately 580 for DPA1, and approximately 470 for DPB1. Several DR-DQ haplotypes were handled as single units for association and clustering because linkage in the cohort was strong. Among roughly 400 genotyped donors of the cohort, an average of approximately 240,000 unique TCR beta nucleotide sequences were sequenced per donor, around 18% of them non-productive.

The cohort was made up of several hundred healthy bone marrow donors. At the time of sampling, every cohort member was nominally healthy, though immune exposures that went unrecorded were likely present. The donor tested CMV seropositive and was one of the 289 seropositive cohort members. A peripheral blood sample was collected from each donor, and TCR beta sequencing was performed on peripheral blood mononuclear cells. The Qiagen DNeasy Blood Extraction Kit was used to extract genomic DNA from the blood cell samples. Libraries were constructed by the immunoSEQ multiplex PCR assay. For the multiplex PCR, a mixture combining 60 forward primers for TCR Vbeta segments and 13 reverse primers for TCR Jbeta segments was used. The CDR3 region of rearranged TCR beta genes was amplified from genomic DNA with a multiplex PCR assay. The amplified TCR beta libraries were sequenced on the Illumina HiSeq System as 87-base-pair reads. The study's own analysis went as follows. In a later analysis, 77 million or so unique TCR beta chains were counted across the 690 or so repertoires, and roughly 11 million of these chains were shared by at least two donors. Raw reads were error-corrected and collapsed into unique sequences with a nearest-neighbor algorithm that merged closely related sequences to remove PCR and sequencing errors. CDR3 sequences were aligned to IMGT reference sequences to assign V, D and J gene segments. Each retained sequence needed at least a six-nucleotide match to both a V gene segment and a J gene segment. Rearrangements were classified as productive when the CDR3 lacked stop codons and remained in frame with V and J, and all other rearrangements were classified as non-productive. CDR3 was defined by IMGT convention, running from the second conserved V-encoded cysteine to the conserved J-encoded phenylalanine. The earlier analysis of some 580 of the donors excluded any sequence lacking an unambiguous match to a single V gene segment. In an earlier analysis of several hundred of the donors, V segments were called functional above 56.7% productive rearrangements and were called segregating when the between-donor standard deviation exceeded 5%. To diagnose cytomegalovirus status from the catalog of TCR beta chain sequences, a statistical classification framework was built. A later analysis assigned V and J genes by comparing TCR nucleotide sequences with IMGT/GENE-DB human TR gene sequences. A later analysis assigned CDR3 sequences and most-parsimonious VDJ recombination scenarios with the TCRdist pipeline. In a later analysis, every TCR beta chain was defined by the combination of its CDR3 amino acid sequence and its V-gene family, and reads without a unique V-gene family were dropped. As a way to deal with suspected cross-contamination and a sequencing artifact, a later analysis dropped under 600 nucleotide sequences that were highly shared and had low generation probability. In a later analysis, a clonal expansion index was calculated for each public chain from normalized within-repertoire ranks of inferred template counts. In a later analysis, generation probabilities were computed with a VDJ recombination model fitted to out-of-frame rearrangements, and the resulting probabilities were checked against IGoR. Hypergeometric tests were used in a later analysis to score TCR-TCR, TCR-HLA and TCR-CMV co-occurrence, with a repertoire-size bias correction applied to the TCR pairs. False discovery rates were estimated in a later analysis by permuting HLA or CMV assignments 20 times. In a later analysis, co-occurring TCRs were grouped using DBSCAN, and TCRdist sequence similarity was added for clustering within HLA-allele-positive subsets. Repertoires with fewer than 30,000 or more than 120,000 public chains were left out of co-occurrence clustering, as were five repertoires with anomalous nucleotide sharing. TCRdb re-hosts the immuneACCESS table, in-frame sequences only. Its copies lack some clones; in the studies checked, an unresolved V gene accounts for under half of them, and the cause for the rest is not known. V, J and clone size are taken as reported in that table, and D and trimming were inferred from the DNA itself. The sample records some 180,000 clones, 70% to 85% of which are singletons. Roughly 3.7% of the sample is held by the ten biggest clonotypes.

Points the paper makes about the study in general: An earlier analysis of 587 of the donors showed that most TCR beta V segments appeared in productive rearrangements either about 87% or about 30% of the time, which broadly matched IMGT annotations. Most TCR sequences were seen in very few donors, while some public TCRs were found in many individuals. Some IMGT-functional V segments, including TRBV6-2 and TRBV6-3, could not be told apart with the 87-base-pair reads, so those segments were excluded. When HLA alleles, especially DR and DQ, strongly co-occurred, TCR associations were difficult to assign to individual alleles. A few of the identified cytomegalovirus-associated TCR beta chains were confirmed in vitro to be specific for cytomegalovirus antigens. In a later analysis, HLA-associated TCR beta chains were found to be more clonally expanded and to have lower generation probabilities than equally common non-associated chains. The classifier was reported to diagnose cytomegalovirus status with high specificity and sensitivity in both the original cohort and the validation cohort. A further reported finding was that TCR beta sequences accurately predicted the HLA-A and HLA-B alleles for most subjects in the first cohort. In a later analysis, most CMV-associated TCR beta chains were found to appear HLA-restricted, with HLA associations seemingly driven largely by CMV exposure. In a later genetic analysis, fewer N-insertions in productive TCRs were reported among donors in an Asian-associated ancestry cluster than the 666-donor mean. The only immune exposure information available for the cohort was CMV serostatus. In a later analysis, several top co-occurrence clusters were reported to appear linked to parvovirus B19, influenza, CMV and Epstein-Barr virus. A total of 150 to 200 TCR beta chains were listed by the study as associated with cytomegalovirus. A cluster of highly shared sequence variants was judged likely to represent a technical artifact of the sequencing pipeline. At a false discovery rate of 0.05, a later analysis linked 16,000 or so TCR beta sequences to specific HLA alleles. Correlated functional status among segregating V segments might reflect linkage disequilibrium, but an unknown experimental factor could not be ruled out. Over 15 rarely observed V segments, including chromosome 9 orphons, were excluded from the earlier analysis of a few hundred of the donors because counts were too low. The cohort was sequenced for TCR beta chains only, and without alpha or paired-chain data the features that could be detected were limited. Because HLA typing was missing for some donors at each locus, association tests included only the typed subset. Sequencing depth was assumed to be roughly uniform across donors in the presence/absence analyses, though that assumption may not hold. It was suggested by the authors that the approach could potentially be generalized to other disease states and immunological phenotypes. A later analysis found that TCR association rates varied across HLA loci, with DRB1 alleles showing the most associated TCRs and HLA-C alleles the fewest. A later genetic analysis associated a missense DCLRE1C variant with V-gene and J-gene trimming of TCR beta chains, and an independent cohort replicated the association.

This clonotype originated in a woman aged 55-70 years in good health and CMV-seropositive. Source material: PBMCs. The chain uses TRBV5-1 and TRBJ2-7; TRBD2 fits 10 bases in the junction. The CDR3 region: CASSLGLAGPSSYEQYF. The nucleotide sequence is TGCGCCAGCAGCTTGGGACTAGCGGGTCCGAGCTCCTACGAGCAGTACTTC.